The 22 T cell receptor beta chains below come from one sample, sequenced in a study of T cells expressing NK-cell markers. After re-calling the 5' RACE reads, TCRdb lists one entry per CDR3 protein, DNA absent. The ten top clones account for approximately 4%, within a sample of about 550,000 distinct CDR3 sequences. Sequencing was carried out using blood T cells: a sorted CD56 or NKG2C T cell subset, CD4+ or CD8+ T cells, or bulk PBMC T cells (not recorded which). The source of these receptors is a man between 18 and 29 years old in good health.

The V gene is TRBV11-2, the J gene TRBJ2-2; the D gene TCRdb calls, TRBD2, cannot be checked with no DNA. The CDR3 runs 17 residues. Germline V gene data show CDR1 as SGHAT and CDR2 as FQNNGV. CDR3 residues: CASSLELAGIGTGELFF.

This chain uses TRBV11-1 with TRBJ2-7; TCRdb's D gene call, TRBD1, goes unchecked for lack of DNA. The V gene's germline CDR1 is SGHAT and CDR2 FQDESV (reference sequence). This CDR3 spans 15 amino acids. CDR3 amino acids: CASRQQGLGTYEQYF.

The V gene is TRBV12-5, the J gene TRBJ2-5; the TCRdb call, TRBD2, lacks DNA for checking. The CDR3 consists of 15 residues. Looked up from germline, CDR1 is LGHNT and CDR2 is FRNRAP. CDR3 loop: CASGLAPAGRETQYF.

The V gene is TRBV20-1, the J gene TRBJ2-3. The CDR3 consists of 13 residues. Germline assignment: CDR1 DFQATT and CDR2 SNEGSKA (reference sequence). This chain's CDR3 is CSVGGVRTDTQYF.

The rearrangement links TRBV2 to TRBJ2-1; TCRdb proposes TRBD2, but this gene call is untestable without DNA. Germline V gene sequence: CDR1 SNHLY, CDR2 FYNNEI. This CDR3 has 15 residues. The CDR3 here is CASSGGASGIHEQFF. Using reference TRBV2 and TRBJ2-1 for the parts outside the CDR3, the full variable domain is EPEVTQTPSHQVTQMGQEVILRCVPISNHLYFYWYRQILGQKVEFLVSFYNNEISEKSEIFDDQFSVERPDGSNFTLKIRSTKLEDSAMYFCASSGGASGIHEQFFGPGTRLTVL.

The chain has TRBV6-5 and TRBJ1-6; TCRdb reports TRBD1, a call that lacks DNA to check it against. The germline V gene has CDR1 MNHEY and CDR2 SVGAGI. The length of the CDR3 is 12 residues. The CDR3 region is CASSSGSSPLHF.

CDR3: CASSSQRTPEFF. The J gene is TRBJ2-1, the V gene TRBV6-5; TCRdb indicates TRBD2, and absent DNA this call remains unverified. The CDR3 consists of 12 residues. Germline CDR1 and CDR2: MNHEY and SVGAGI.

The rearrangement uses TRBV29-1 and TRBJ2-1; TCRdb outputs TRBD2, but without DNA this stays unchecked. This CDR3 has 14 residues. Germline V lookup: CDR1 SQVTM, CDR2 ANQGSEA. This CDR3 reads CSVSFRLASLEQFF.

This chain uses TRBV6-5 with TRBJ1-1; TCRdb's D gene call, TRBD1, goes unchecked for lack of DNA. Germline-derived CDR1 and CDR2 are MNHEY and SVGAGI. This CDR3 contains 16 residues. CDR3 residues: CASSYSGAGANTEAFF.

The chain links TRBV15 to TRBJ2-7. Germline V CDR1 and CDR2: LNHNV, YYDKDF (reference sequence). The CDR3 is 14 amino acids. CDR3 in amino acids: CATSREGRTYEQYF.

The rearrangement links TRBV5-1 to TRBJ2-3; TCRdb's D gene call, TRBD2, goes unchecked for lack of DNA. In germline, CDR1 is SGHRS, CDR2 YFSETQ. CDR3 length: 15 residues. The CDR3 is CASIPGTRSPNTQYF.

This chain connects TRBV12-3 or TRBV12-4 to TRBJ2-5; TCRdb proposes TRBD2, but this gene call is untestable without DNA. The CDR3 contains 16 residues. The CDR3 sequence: CASRFLAGEGDGTQYF.

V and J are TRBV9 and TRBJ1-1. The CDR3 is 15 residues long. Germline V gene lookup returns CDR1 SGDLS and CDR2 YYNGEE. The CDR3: CASSVATELNTEAFF. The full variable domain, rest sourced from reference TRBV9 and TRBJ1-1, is DSGVTQTPKHLITATGQRVTLRCSPRSGDLSVYWYQQSLDQGLQFLIQYYNGEERAKGNILERFSAQQFPDLHSELNLSSLELGDSALYFCASSVATELNTEAFFGQGTRLTVV.

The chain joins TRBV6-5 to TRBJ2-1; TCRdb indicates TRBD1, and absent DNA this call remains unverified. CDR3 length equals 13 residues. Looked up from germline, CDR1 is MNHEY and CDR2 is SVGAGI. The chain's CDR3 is CASSTGQYNEQFF.

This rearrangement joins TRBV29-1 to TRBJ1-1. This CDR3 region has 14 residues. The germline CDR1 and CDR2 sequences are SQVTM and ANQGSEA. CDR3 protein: CSVDIGGLGTEAFF.

The CDR3 loop reads CATRGTTENTGELFF. The chain carries TRBV15 and TRBJ2-2; TCRdb returns TRBD2, unconfirmable since there is no DNA. This CDR3 has 15 residues. The germline CDR1 and CDR2 sequences are LNHNV and YYDKDF (reference sequence). Full variable domain (outside the CDR3, taken from reference TRBV15 and TRBJ2-2): DAMVIQNPRYQVTQFGKPVTLSCSQTLNHNVMYWYQQKSSQAPKLLFHYYDKDFNNEADTPDNFQSRRPNTSFCFLDIRSPGLGDTAMYLCATRGTTENTGELFFGEGSRLTVL.

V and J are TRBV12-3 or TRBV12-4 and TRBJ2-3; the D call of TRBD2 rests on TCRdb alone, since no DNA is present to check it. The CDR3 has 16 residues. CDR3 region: CASSGLAGGRTDTQYF.

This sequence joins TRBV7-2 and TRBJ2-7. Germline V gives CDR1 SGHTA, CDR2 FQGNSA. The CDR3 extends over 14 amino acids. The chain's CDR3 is CASSLAGASREQYF. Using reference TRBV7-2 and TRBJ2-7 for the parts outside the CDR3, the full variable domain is GAGVSQSPSNKVTEKGKDVELRCDPISGHTALYWYRQSLGQGLEFLIYFQGNSAPDKSGLPSDRFSAERTGGSVSTLTIQRTQQEDSAVYLCASSLAGASREQYFGPGTRLTVT.

The CDR3 sequence is CASSLGVGYTF. The chain links TRBV12-3 or TRBV12-4 to TRBJ1-2. CDR3 size: 11 residues.

The CDR3 loop is CASSPTTRKETQYF. This chain joins TRBV5-6 and TRBJ2-5. The length of the CDR3 is 14 residues. Germline lookup yields CDR1 SGHDT and CDR2 YYEEEE.

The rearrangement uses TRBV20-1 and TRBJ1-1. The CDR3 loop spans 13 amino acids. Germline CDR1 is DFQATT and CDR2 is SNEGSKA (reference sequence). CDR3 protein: CSAADASNTEAFF.

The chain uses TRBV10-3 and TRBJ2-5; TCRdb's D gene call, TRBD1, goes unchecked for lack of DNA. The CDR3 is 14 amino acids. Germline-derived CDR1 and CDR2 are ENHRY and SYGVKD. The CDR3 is CAISGTASVETQYF.